This T cell receptor (beta chain) was identified in a study of cytomegalovirus exposure and HLA in healthy donors (TCRdb year 2017). Some background on the complete study: An earlier analysis of roughly 500 of the donors reported approximately 280 Gb of sequence data and 117 million unique TCR beta sequences obtained from approximately 180 million T cells. Roughly 300 gigabases of sequencing data and 75 million to 85 million unique TCR sequences made up an early release that covered approximately 650 HLA-typed donors. The genetic ancestry cluster associated with self-reported Caucasian donors included about 81% of the 398 genotyped donors. The study aimed to test whether signatures of past pathogen exposure could be identified by cataloging public T cell receptors. Using immunosequencing, the study profiled T cell repertoires from about 650 subjects and related those repertoires to cytomegalovirus serostatus. In addition to the first cohort of 666 subjects, a separate validation cohort of approximately 110 different subjects was used. To predict cytomegalovirus infection status, the study brought together high-throughput TCR immunosequencing, statistical association of individual TCRs with disease status, and machine learning. To study patterns of TCR occurrence, a later analysis re-analyzed previously published TCR beta repertoires from more than 550 donors and added high-resolution HLA genotyping. In the later analysis, no new phenotypic data were used to find candidate immune exposures; instead, reliance was placed on TCR beta sequences and their occurrence across donors. To decide whether each TCR beta V gene segment behaved as functional or pseudogenic, an earlier analysis of 587 of the donors relied on high-throughput TCR beta sequencing. Alongside the repertoire data, information on donor age, sex, ethnicity and CMV serostatus was compiled. Genome-wide SNP genotypes for about 55% of the 666 donors were used in a later genetic analysis, which treated that subset as a discovery cohort. All discovery cohort repertoires had been generated on a single sequencing platform. HLA typing covered class I and class II loci at four-digit resolution. The number of typed donors differed by locus: about 620-640 for A, B, C, DRB1 and DQB1; 522 for DQA1; about 600 for DPA1; and some 450 for DPB1. Four to six DR-DQ haplotypes were handled as single units for association and clustering, since linkage in the cohort was strong. Across some 400 genotyped donors of the cohort, an average of approximately 220,000 unique TCR beta nucleotide sequences per donor were sequenced, and 15% to 20% of those sequences were non-productive.

This clone turned up a few times. The specificity of this receptor is unknown. No quality values exist for individual bases; no much larger clone is one base distant. The cohort consisted of hundreds of healthy bone marrow donors. At the time of sampling, every cohort member was nominally healthy, though immune exposures that went unrecorded were likely present. The donor tested CMV seronegative, placing the donor among the 300 to 450 seronegative members of the cohort. Every donor gave a peripheral blood sample, and the peripheral blood mononuclear cells from that sample were used for TCR beta sequencing. Genomic DNA was extracted from the blood cell samples with the Qiagen DNeasy Blood Extraction Kit. Broad study findings and their caveats: Assigning TCR associations to individual alleles was difficult when HLA alleles, especially DR and DQ, strongly co-occurred. Roughly uniform sequencing depth across donors was assumed in presence/absence analyses, although this assumption may not hold. An association between a missense DCLRE1C variant and V-gene and J-gene trimming of TCR beta chains was found in a later genetic analysis and replicated in an independent cohort. A further reported finding was that TCR beta sequences accurately predicted the HLA-A and HLA-B alleles for most subjects in the first cohort. Immune exposure information for the cohort was limited to CMV serostatus. A later analysis reported that several top co-occurrence clusters appeared linked to parvovirus B19, influenza, CMV and Epstein-Barr virus. Correlated functional status among segregating V segments might reflect linkage disequilibrium, but an unknown experimental factor could not be ruled out. A cluster of highly shared sequence variants was judged likely to represent a technical artifact of the sequencing pipeline. Most TCR sequences were seen in very few donors, while some public TCRs were found in many individuals. The study gave a list of 150 to 200 TCR beta chains associated with cytomegalovirus. Compared with the roughly 670-donor mean, donors in an Asian-associated ancestry cluster had fewer N-insertions in productive TCRs, according to a later genetic analysis. Because counts were too low, more than 15 rarely observed V segments, including chromosome 9 orphons, were left out of the earlier analysis of approximately 500 of the donors. In vitro tests confirmed that a few of the cytomegalovirus-associated TCR beta chains recognize cytomegalovirus antigens. In a later analysis, TCR association rates were found to vary across HLA loci, with the most associated TCRs seen for DRB1 alleles and the fewest for HLA-C alleles. Most CMV-associated TCR beta chains appeared to be HLA-restricted in a later analysis, and the HLA associations seemed to be driven largely by CMV exposure. According to the authors, the approach could potentially be generalized to other disease states and immunological phenotypes. A later analysis associated 16,951 TCR beta sequences with specific HLA alleles at a false discovery rate of 0.05. Only TCR beta chains were sequenced in this cohort, and the absence of alpha or paired-chain data limited detectable features. The classifier was reported to diagnose cytomegalovirus status with high specificity and sensitivity in both the original cohort and the validation cohort. Because the 87-base-pair reads could not distinguish some IMGT-functional V segments, including TRBV6-2 and TRBV6-3, those segments were excluded. Because HLA typing was missing for some donors at each locus, association tests included only the typed subset. In a later analysis, HLA-associated TCR beta chains showed more clonal expansion and lower generation probabilities than non-associated chains that were equally common. In an earlier analysis of about 550 of the donors, most TCR beta V segments were observed in productive rearrangements about 87% or about 30% of the time, broadly matching IMGT annotations.

The library was obtained by the immunoSEQ multiplex PCR assay. The multiplex PCR relied on a mix of 60 forward primers for TCR Vbeta segments and 13 reverse primers for TCR Jbeta segments. The CDR3 region of rearranged TCR beta genes was amplified from genomic DNA with a multiplex PCR assay. Amplified TCR beta libraries were sequenced as 87-base-pair reads on the Illumina HiSeq System. The source study handled its data this way. A later analysis counted about 76 million unique TCR beta chains across the roughly 700 repertoires, and roughly 9.9 million of these chains were shared by at least two donors. A nearest-neighbor algorithm error-corrected the raw reads and collapsed the reads into unique sequences, merging closely related sequences to remove PCR and sequencing errors. Alignment of CDR3 sequences to IMGT reference sequences was used to assign V, D and J gene segments. For a sequence to be retained, a match of at least six nucleotides was required to both a V gene segment and a J gene segment. Rearrangements were classified as productive when the CDR3 lacked stop codons and remained in frame with V and J, and all other rearrangements were classified as non-productive. Following IMGT convention, CDR3 was defined as the stretch from the second conserved V-encoded cysteine to the conserved J-encoded phenylalanine. In an earlier analysis of around 540 of the donors, sequences lacking an unambiguous match to a single V gene segment were excluded. In an earlier analysis of approximately 560 of the donors, a V segment was called functional when productive rearrangements were above 56.7%, and segregating when the standard deviation between donors exceeded 5%. A statistical classification framework was built to diagnose cytomegalovirus status from the catalog of TCR beta chain sequences. A later analysis assigned V and J genes by comparing TCR nucleotide sequences with IMGT/GENE-DB human TR gene sequences. Using the TCRdist pipeline, a later analysis assigned CDR3 sequences along with most-parsimonious VDJ recombination scenarios. In a later analysis, each TCR beta chain was defined by its CDR3 amino acid sequence together with its V-gene family, and reads without a unique V-gene family were excluded. In a later analysis, around 650 highly shared, low-generation-probability nucleotide sequences were removed to address suspected cross-contamination and a sequencing artifact. For each public chain, a later analysis derived a clonal expansion index from normalized ranks of inferred template counts within each repertoire. In a later analysis, generation probabilities were computed using a VDJ recombination model fitted to out-of-frame rearrangements, and the results were checked against IGoR. A later analysis scored TCR-TCR, TCR-HLA and TCR-CMV co-occurrence with hypergeometric tests, applying a repertoire-size bias correction to TCR pairs. False discovery rates were estimated in a later analysis by permuting HLA or CMV assignments 20 times. A later analysis grouped co-occurring TCRs with DBSCAN, adding TCRdist sequence similarity when clustering within HLA-allele-positive subsets. For co-occurrence clustering, repertoires with fewer than 30,000 or more than 120,000 public chains were excluded, along with five repertoires with anomalous nucleotide sharing. TCRdb mirrors the immuneACCESS table, restricted to in-frame sequences. Some clones are absent from its copies; in checked studies, under half trace to an unresolved V gene, and the reason for the others is unknown. The V and J calls and clone size were taken over from that table, and D and trimming were inferred from the DNA. The sample table holds about 200,000 clones, of which 70% to 90% were seen once. The top ten clones comprise more than 0.25% of the sample.

Via the germline V gene, CDR1 is SGHRS and CDR2 YFSETQ. Spanning cysteine to phenylalanine, the CDR3 consists of 16 amino acids. CDR3 DNA is the only sequence kept; it has 48 bases, read in frame from the first base. The germline V and J ends show losses of 4 bases and 5 bases respectively, and no gene match explains 14 bases of the junction. The sequenced material came from PBMCs. In this chain, TRBV5-1 is recombined with TRBJ2-5, and 7 bases in between align with TRBD1. The sequence was collected from a woman aged 25 to 39 in good health and CMV-seronegative. The CDR3 reads as follows: CASSATGLLFGETQYF. The nucleotide sequence reads TGCGCCAGCAGCGCGACAGGGCTCCTTTTCGGGGAGACCCAGTACTTC.